These 27 T cell receptor beta chains were all obtained from the same sample, sequenced in a study of vaccination effects on CD4 cells after COVID-19. No antigens are known for them. Clones were read by immunoSEQ multiplex PCR, and TCRdb kept only the in-frame ones, dropping some. Among tens of thousands of clones listed, 78% were seen once. The ViraFEST assay expanded antigen-specific CD4+ T cells with viral peptide pools before sequencing. Between days 10 and 11 of culture, CD4+ T cells were separated out. It was two doses of either the BNT162b2 or mRNA-1273 vaccine that participants received. This specimen was CD4+ T cells from PBMCs cultured with HCoV-OC43 spike peptides, taken after COVID-19 vaccination. Described subset: HCoV-OC43 spike overlapping peptide pool stimulation. These receptors came from a human donor who received a COVID-19 vaccine.

This clone was found a few times. The J gene is TRBJ1-5, the V gene TRBV10-2; no definite D call. V was trimmed by 6 bases and J by 6 bases, leaving 15 bases between them. The CDR3 has 14 residues. The germline CDR1 and CDR2 sequences are WSHSY and SAAADI. Here the CDR3 DNA reads TGCGCCAGCAGCAGGATAACGGGAGGTCAGCCCCAGCATTTT. Translated, it gives CASSRITGGQPQHF.

This chain connects TRBV25-1 to TRBJ2-5, with D unclear. This CDR3 is built from 13 residues. Germline V gene sequence: CDR1 MGHDK, CDR2 SYGVNS. The germline V and J ends were trimmed by 7 bases and 3 bases, with 12 bases remaining between them. The CDR3 loop is CASTESEKETQYF. CDR3 sequence (DNA): TGTGCCAGCACGGAGTCGGAAAAAGAGACCCAGTACTTC.

The chain uses TRBV3-1 (or the pseudogene TRBV3-2) and TRBJ2-3; D unresolved. This CDR3 region has 12 residues. Germline-derived CDR1 and CDR2 are LGHDT and YNNKEL (reference sequence). Trimming shortened V by 5 bases and J by 6 bases, and 9 bases separated the two germline ends. CDR3 protein: CASSAAWDTQYF. The CDR3 nucleotides are TGTGCCAGCAGCGCGGCATGGGATACGCAGTATTTT.

The V and J genes are TRBV5-8 and TRBJ1-5; weak D call: TRBD1 (6 bases). The V gene lost 3 bases and the J gene lost 4 bases, with 11 bases spanning the gap. This CDR3 region has 14 residues. Germline V gene sequence: CDR1 SGHTS, CDR2 YDEGEE. The CDR3 reads CASSSGQPNQPQHF. The CDR3 region has the DNA TGTGCCAGCAGCTCCGGACAGCCAAATCAGCCCCAGCATTTT.

This clone occurred a few times. This chain joins TRBV6-5 and TRBJ1-1; TRBD1 matches 7 bases. V was clipped by 6 bases and J by 0 bases; unmatched bases: 1. Germline values: CDR1 MNHEY, CDR2 SVGAGI. The length of the CDR3 is 13 residues. The chain's CDR3 is CASRTGLNTEAFF. CDR3 nucleotide sequence: TGTGCCAGCAGGACAGGGCTGAACACTGAAGCTTTCTTT.

This clone was recorded once. The genes are TRBV11-2 and TRBJ2-3; 10 bases align to TRBD2. V dropped 7 bases and J dropped 3; count of bases not matched to a gene: 10. This CDR3 spans 16 amino acids. Germline V lookup: CDR1 SGHAT, CDR2 FQNNGV. This CDR3 is CASTTIAGGYTDTQYF. The DNA for the CDR3 is TGTGCCAGCACCACCATAGCGGGGGGCTATACAGATACGCAGTATTTT.

This sequence joins TRBV2 and TRBJ1-6, with D tentatively TRBD1 (5 bases). Trimming took 6 bases from V and 7 from J, leaving 10 bases between them. This CDR3 has 13 residues. Germline CDR1 and CDR2: SNHLY and FYNNEI. CDR3 region: CASSEKGNSPLHF. The CDR3 nucleotides are TGTGCCAGCAGCGAAAAGGGGAATTCACCCCTCCACTTT.

This chain links TRBV18 with TRBJ2-6, with 8 bases that match TRBD1. Germline loops: CDR1 KGHSH, CDR2 LQKENI. After removal of 5 bases from V and 11 bases from J, the junction contained 8 bases not matched to a gene. CDR3 length: 14 residues. The chain's CDR3 is CASSADRGSDVLTF. The DNA for the CDR3 is TGTGCCAGCTCAGCTGACAGGGGATCCGACGTCCTGACTTTC.

V gene TRBV7-8 combines with J gene TRBJ1-5; 7 bases are shared with TRBD1. The germline V gene encodes CDR1 SGHVS and CDR2 FQNEAQ. The CDR3 consists of 14 residues. V shed 3 bases and J 5 bases; nucleotides not matched to a gene: 4. The CDR3 bases are TGTGCCAGCAGCTTCAGGGGGGCCTATCAGCCCCAGCATTTT. Translation gives CASSFRGAYQPQHF. Variable domain in full (rest from reference TRBV7-8 and TRBJ1-5): GAGVSQSPRYKVAKRGQDVALRCDPISGHVSLFWYQQALGQGPEFLTYFQNEAQLDKSGLPSDRFFAERPEGSVSTLKIQRTQQEDSAVYLCASSFRGAYQPQHFGDGTRLSIL.

This clone was seen a single time. The V call is TRBV5-1, the J call TRBJ2-2; maybe TRBD2 (7 bases). The V end was cut by 6 bases, the J end by 4 bases, with 13 bases between. Germline V gives CDR1 SGHRS, CDR2 YFSETQ. The CDR3 has 14 residues. CDR3 protein: CASTTGGSTGELFF. The CDR3 bases are TGCGCCAGCACGACAGGCGGGAGCACCGGGGAGCTGTTTTTT.

The chain employs TRBV6-5 and TRBJ1-1; perhaps TRBD1 as D (6 bases). Trimming took 6 bases from V and 6 from J, leaving 17 bases between them. Germline CDR1 MNHEY, CDR2 SVGAGI. The CDR3 totals 14 residues. CDR3 bases: TGTGCCAGCAGCCGGATTACAGGGATCGCTGAAGCTTTCTTT. This translates into CASSRITGIAEAFF.

CDR3 DNA: TGTGCCAGCAGCTTGACGGGGGCTGGCTATGGCTACACCTTC. Amino acids: CASSLTGAGYGYTF. The chain joins TRBV5-6 to TRBJ1-2; D is possibly TRBD1 (6 bases). CDR3 length: 14 residues. Trimming took off 1 base at V and 4 bases at J, with 11 bases between the two ends. From germline, CDR1 is SGHDT and CDR2 YYEEEE.

The chain employs TRBV10-3 and TRBJ2-7; 8 nucleotides line up with TRBD1. V trimming: 5 bases; J trimming: 6 bases; junction bases outside the gene matches: 6. This CDR3 comprises 13 residues. Germline V gene data show CDR1 as ENHRY and CDR2 as SYGVKD. The CDR3 bases are TGTGCCATCAGTAAGGACAGGGACGCCGAGCAGTACGTC. This sequence encodes CAISKDRDAEQYV.

The chain couples TRBV5-1 to TRBJ2-5; 9 bases line up with TRBD1. Germline values: CDR1 SGHRS, CDR2 YFSETQ. Trimming at V came to 4 bases and at J to 5 bases, leaving 9 bases not matched to a gene. CDR3 length equals 15 residues. As DNA, the CDR3 is TGCGCCAGCAGCCCGCAAACAGGGGGCGGTGAGACCCAGTACTTC. Its translation is CASSPQTGGGETQYF.

This clone appeared a few times. V gene TRBV7-8 combines with J gene TRBJ1-2, with TRBD1 matching over 7 bases. Germline loops: CDR1 SGHVS, CDR2 FQNEAQ. The CDR3 totals 15 residues. The trim removed 5 bases at V and 8 bases at J, leaving 14 bases unmatched. CDR3 nucleotides: TGTGCCAGCAGCATCCGATTTACAGGGGCGGACGGCTACACCTTC. Amino acids: CASSIRFTGADGYTF.

The genes are TRBV28 and TRBJ2-7, with D perhaps matching TRBD1 (6 bases). Trimming removed 2 bases from V and 5 bases from J, with 13 bases in between. Germline V lookup: CDR1 MDHEN, CDR2 SYDVKM. The CDR3 extends over 14 amino acids. The CDR3 DNA follows: TGTGCCAGCAGTTTACCAGGGGAAGATAACGAGCAGTACGTC. It specifies CASSLPGEDNEQYV.

The rearrangement links TRBV6-2 or TRBV6-3 to TRBJ2-7, with D possibly TRBD2 on 6 matching bases. The germline V and J ends were trimmed by 6 bases and 3 bases, with 15 bases remaining between them. Germline CDR1 is MNHEY and CDR2 is SVGEGT. There are 14 residues in the CDR3. Here the CDR3 DNA reads TGTGCCAGCAGCAGCCATGGGACTTACTACGAGCAGTACGTC. Translated: CASSSHGTYYEQYV.

The chain combines TRBV7-3 with TRBJ2-2; D may match TRBD1 or TRBD2 (7 bases each). V was trimmed by 5 bases and J by 6 bases, leaving 13 bases between them. Germline V gene sequence: CDR1 SGHTA, CDR2 FQGTGA. The CDR3 length is 14 residues. The CDR3 loop reads CASSREGAPGELFF. In nucleotides, the CDR3 is TGTGCCAGCAGCAGGGAGGGGGCCCCCGGGGAGCTGTTTTTT.

The V and J genes are TRBV28 and TRBJ1-1; D is ambiguous. The ends were cut back, 7 bases at V and 1 base at J, with 7 bases in the middle. This CDR3 has 12 amino acids. CDR1 is MDHEN and CDR2 is SYDVKM in the germline V gene. The CDR3 is CASKKQNTEAFF. The CDR3 DNA sequence: TGTGCCAGCAAAAAACAGAACACTGAAGCTTTCTTT.

This clone is a singleton in its sample. The chain joins TRBV5-4 to TRBJ2-7, with D perhaps TRBD1 or TRBD2 (5 bases each). With 5 bases removed from V and 4 bases from J, the gap between germline ends came to 19 bases. CDR3 size: 15 residues. CDR1 and CDR2 from the germline V gene are SGHNT and YYREEE (reference sequence). The CDR3 protein is CASRPGTALSYEQYV. CDR3 nucleotides: TGTGCCAGCAGGCCCGGGACGGCATTATCTTACGAGCAGTACGTC.

The count of this clone is one. The chain employs TRBV12-5 and TRBJ2-5; a possible D gene is TRBD1 (5 bases). This CDR3 is 17 amino acids long. V was cut by 6 bases and J by 1 base, with 21 bases left in between. The V gene's germline CDR1 is LGHNT and CDR2 FRNRAP. CDR3 loop: CASGVRVVGAAQETQYF. The CDR3 bases are TGTGCTAGTGGCGTCAGGGTAGTAGGGGCAGCCCAAGAGACCCAGTACTTC.

In DNA form, the CDR3 reads TGTGCCAGTAGAGCCGGGACAGGGGCTGGAAGCACTGAAGCTTTCTTT. Amino acid sequence: CASRAGTGAGSTEAFF. V and J are TRBV19 and TRBJ1-1; 10 bases map to TRBD1. The germline V gene has CDR1 LNHDA and CDR2 SQIVND (reference sequence). V gave up 6 bases and J gave up 4 bases; unmatched junction bases: 11. The CDR3 is made up of 16 amino acids.

The rearrangement links TRBV6-2 or TRBV6-3 to TRBJ2-6, with D hard to call. V lost 3 bases, J lost 0 bases, and 6 bases lay in between. Germline V lookup: CDR1 MNHEY, CDR2 SVGEGT. The CDR3 loop spans 15 amino acids. The DNA of the CDR3 is TGTGCCAGCAGTTATTTGAGCTCTGGGGCCAACGTCCTGACTTTC. Protein: CASSYLSSGANVLTF.

The genes are TRBV3-1 (or the pseudogene TRBV3-2) and TRBJ2-1; 7 bases line up with TRBD1. This CDR3 is built from 16 residues. With V trimmed by 4 bases and J by 1 base, 7 bases remained unmatched. The germline CDR1 and CDR2 sequences are LGHDT and YNNKEL (reference sequence). The CDR3 reads CASSPSGTASYNEQFF. CDR3 coding DNA: TGTGCCAGCAGCCCATCCGGGACAGCTTCCTACAATGAGCAGTTCTTC.

CDR3 nucleotides: TGCGCCAGCAGTGAGTCGATGGGACAGGGTCCTTTCTTT. Residues: CASSESMGQGPFF. This sequence joins TRBV10-1 and TRBJ1-1, with TRBD1 matching over 9 bases. V lost 0 bases, J lost 12 bases, and 5 bases stayed unmatched. The CDR3 has 13 amino acids. The germline gives CDR1 WNHNN, CDR2 SYGVQD (reference sequence).

The chain joins TRBV7-3 to TRBJ2-1; 12 nucleotides line up with TRBD2. CDR1 and CDR2 from the germline V gene are SGHTA and FQGTGA. The junction had 8 bases not matched to a gene; V was cut back by 9 bases and J by 8 bases. CDR3 length: 14 residues. CDR3 region: CASSLAGGTYEQFF. The CDR3 DNA reads as TGTGCCAGTTCCCTAGCGGGGGGGACATATGAGCAGTTCTTC. The whole variable domain, remainder taken from reference TRBV7-3 and TRBJ2-1, is GAGVSQTPSNKVTEKGKYVELRCDPISGHTALYWYRQSLGQGPEFLIYFQGTGAADDSGLPNDRFFAVRPEGSVSTLKIQRTERGDSAVYLCASSLAGGTYEQFFGPGTRLTVL.

The V gene is TRBV6-5, the J gene TRBJ2-7; 7 nucleotides line up with TRBD2. V dropped 7 bases and J dropped 0; count of bases not matched to a gene: 9. Germline CDR1 and CDR2: MNHEY and SVGAGI. The CDR3 has 15 residues. CDR3 in DNA: TGTGCCAGCATTCGGGAGGCGGTAAGCTCCTACGAGCAGTACGTC. Translating it yields CASIREAVSSYEQYV.